These 31 T cell receptor beta chains came from one sample sequenced in a study of cytomegalovirus exposure and HLA in healthy donors. The PCR had 60 Vbeta and 13 Jbeta primers. TCRdb's copy holds only in-frame clones and misses some; the assay was immunoSEQ multiplex PCR. This sample has some 130,000 clones, with about 80% found just once. Sequencing input: PBMCs. The origin of the receptors is a man under 40 in good health and CMV-seronegative.

Notes on this clone: The sample contains more than one DNA sequence encoding this CDR3. V gene TRBV4-1 combines with J gene TRBJ1-1; TRBD1 might be the D (5 bases). The V gene lost 0 bases and the J gene lost 7 bases, with 15 bases spanning the gap. The CDR3 is 15 amino acids. Per the germline V gene, CDR1 is MGHRA and CDR2 is YSYEKL. The CDR3 region is CASSQERKGASEAFF. Here the CDR3 DNA reads TGCGCCAGCAGCCAAGAAAGAAAAGGGGCGAGTGAAGCTTTCTTT.

The gene calls are TRBV21-1 and TRBJ1-1. TRBV21-1 is tagged as a pseudogene. This CDR3 has 16 amino acids. The CDR3 DNA is TGTGCCAGCAGACCCCATAGGTGGAGCCCCTACACTGAAGCTTTCTTT. Translated, it gives CASRPHRWSPYTEAFF.

This clone was seen a few times. This chain links TRBV28 with TRBJ2-3; weak D call: TRBD1 (5 bases). The length of the CDR3 is 12 residues. The germline V gene has CDR1 MDHEN and CDR2 SYDVKM. Trimming removed 5 bases at V and 4 bases at J, with 7 bases between. CDR3 amino acids: CASSTGADTQYF. DNA of the CDR3: TGTGCCAGCAGTACAGGAGCAGATACGCAGTATTTT.

V is TRBV28 and J is TRBJ1-5, with no clear D. This CDR3 has 12 amino acids. V lost 6 bases and J 5 bases, leaving 8 bases between the germline ends. CDR1 and CDR2 from the germline V gene are MDHEN and SYDVKM. The DNA for the CDR3 is TGTGCCAGCAGAGCGACCCATCAGCCCCAGCATTTT. Its protein is CASRATHQPQHF.

The V gene is TRBV5-5, the J gene TRBJ1-1; the D is unclear. The CDR3 is made up of 13 amino acids. In germline, CDR1 is SGHKS, CDR2 YYEKEE (reference sequence). Trimming stripped 0 bases from V and 4 bases from J, with 7 bases between. CDR3 sequence reads: CASSLGSGTEAFF. In nucleotides, the CDR3 is TGTGCCAGCAGCTTGGGGTCAGGCACTGAAGCTTTCTTT.

This clone was counted a few times. CDR3 protein: CASLGPYEQYF. The CDR3 DNA reads TGTGCCAGCCTGGGCCCCTACGAGCAGTACTTC. The gene calls are TRBV28 and TRBJ2-7; no reliable D call. The length of the CDR3 is 11 residues. CDR1 and CDR2 (germline): MDHEN, SYDVKM. Trimming took 8 bases from V and 2 from J, leaving 7 bases between them.

The genes are TRBV27 and TRBJ1-1, with D tentatively TRBD1 (5 bases). CDR3 length: 13 amino acids. Trimming shortened V by 6 bases and J by 7 bases, and 15 bases separated the two germline ends. Germline loops: CDR1 MNHEY, CDR2 SMNVEV (reference sequence). The chain's CDR3 is CASRPREGNEAFF. As DNA, the CDR3 is TGTGCCAGCAGACCCAGGGAGGGTAATGAAGCTTTCTTT.

The rearrangement joins TRBV30 to TRBJ2-1; D not resolved. The germline CDR1 and CDR2 sequences are GTSNPN and SVGIG (reference sequence). The V and J ends lost 1 base and 6 bases respectively, with 7 bases between them. This CDR3 is built from 12 residues. CDR3 loop: CAWSANFNEQFF. The CDR3 DNA reads TGTGCCTGGAGTGCTAACTTCAATGAGCAGTTCTTC. Using reference TRBV30 and TRBJ2-1 for the parts outside the CDR3, the full variable domain is SQTIHQWPATLVQPVGSPLSLECTVEGTSNPNLYWYRQAAGRGLQLLFYSVGIGQISSEVPQNLSASRPQDRQFILSSKKLLLSDSGFYLCAWSANFNEQFFGPGTRLTVL.

A single count supports this clone. CDR3 bases: TGTGCCACCAGCAGAGATCGGGGTCAGACCTACGAGCAGTACTTC. It yields the protein CATSRDRGQTYEQYF. This rearrangement joins TRBV15 to TRBJ2-7; D possibly corresponds to TRBD2 (5 bases). The germline V gene encodes CDR1 LNHNV and CDR2 YYDKDF (reference sequence). Trimming took off 0 bases at V and 2 bases at J, with 11 bases between the two ends. This CDR3 has 15 amino acids.

The V call is TRBV7-9, the J call TRBJ2-1; 8 bases are shared with TRBD1. CDR3 length equals 18 residues. CDR1 SEHNR and CDR2 FQNEAQ come from the germline V gene (reference sequence). The V and J ends lost 5 bases and 1 base, in that order; junction bases with no gene match: 13. CDR3 coding DNA: TGTGCCAGCAGCAATCTAGCGACAGGGGCCTCTTCCTACAATGAGCAGTTCTTC. Its translation is CASSNLATGASSYNEQFF.

CDR3 nucleotide sequence: TGCGCCAGCAGCCAAGTTTTGTCCGCTTACTGGGAGCAGTACTTC. Its protein is CASSQVLSAYWEQYF. The chain combines TRBV4-1 with TRBJ2-7; D is ambiguous. The CDR3 totals 15 residues. The ends were cut back, 1 base at V and 7 bases at J, with 17 bases in the middle. Germline V gives CDR1 MGHRA, CDR2 YSYEKL.

This clone was counted only a few times. The V and J genes are TRBV28 and TRBJ1-2; TRBD1 is a possible D gene (6 bases). Trimming pared 6 bases from V and 6 bases from J, leaving 17 bases between. The germline gives CDR1 MDHEN, CDR2 SYDVKM. The CDR3 totals 14 residues. For the CDR3, the DNA is TGTGCCAGCAGATTCTCAGACAGGTCGGATGGCTACACCTTC. It yields the protein CASRFSDRSDGYTF.

The gene calls are TRBV15 and TRBJ2-5; 11 bases are shared with TRBD2. This CDR3 contains 16 residues. J was trimmed by 1 base and V by 1 base; bases with no gene match: 2. The V gene's germline CDR1 is LNHNV and CDR2 YYDKDF (reference sequence). CDR3 region: CATSRGGTSGQETQYF. The CDR3 nucleotides read TGTGCCACCAGCAGAGGGGGGACTAGCGGCCAAGAGACCCAGTACTTC.

The CDR3 DNA reads TGTGCCAGCAGCCTAGGACAGGGAAGGACCTACGAGCAGTACTTC. Translating gives CASSLGQGRTYEQYF. The chain carries TRBV11-3 and TRBJ2-7, with TRBD1 identical over 8 bases. Per germline, CDR1 SGHNT and CDR2 YENEEA. The CDR3 is 15 residues long. V gave up 5 bases and J gave up 2 bases; unmatched junction bases: 8.

The count of this clone is one. The chain recombines TRBV28 with TRBJ2-7; TRBD2 aligns across 8 bases. The CDR3 extends over 15 amino acids. With V trimmed by 6 bases and J by 4 bases, 11 bases remained unmatched. CDR1 is MDHEN and CDR2 is SYDVKM in the germline V gene. The CDR3 spells CASSPGGTRIYEQYF. CDR3 DNA: TGTGCCAGCAGCCCGGGGGGGACTAGAATTTACGAGCAGTACTTC.

The genes are TRBV6-4 and TRBJ2-7; the match to TRBD2 covers 8 bases. Germline trimming cut 3 bases from V and 6 bases from J; bases unmatched to any gene: 4. Looked up from germline, CDR1 is MRHNA and CDR2 is SNTAGT. The CDR3 covers 13 residues. The CDR3, as DNA: TGTGCCAGCAGTGAAATAGCGGGACTCGAGCAGTACTTC. This sequence encodes CASSEIAGLEQYF.

CDR3 region: CASSQGTGGGPGTEAFF. The CDR3 DNA reads TGTGCCAGCAGCCAAGGGACAGGGGGTGGCCCGGGCACTGAAGCTTTCTTT. The chain has TRBV7-9 and TRBJ1-1, with 11 bases lining up with TRBD1. Trimming took 5 bases from V and 4 from J; bases not matched to a gene: 12. Germline V CDR1 and CDR2: SEHNR, FQNEAQ (reference sequence). The CDR3 contains 17 residues.

This rearrangement joins TRBV11-2 to TRBJ2-5; 7 bases line up with TRBD2. The CDR3 has 16 residues. Germline V lookup: CDR1 SGHAT, CDR2 FQNNGV. J gave up 5 bases and V 0 bases, and 9 bases lay outside the gene matches. CDR3 loop: CASSLDKRGLRETQYF. CDR3 nucleotides: TGTGCCAGCAGCTTAGATAAGCGGGGATTGAGGGAGACCCAGTACTTC.

The rearrangement joins TRBV25-1 to TRBJ2-5; D is possibly TRBD1 (7 bases). CDR1 and CDR2 (germline): MGHDK, SYGVNS. V shed 2 bases and J shed 4 bases, with 14 bases lying between them. There are 15 residues in the CDR3. The CDR3 DNA is TGTGCCAGCAGTGAAGGAGCAGGGGGGCCAGAGACCCAGTACTTC. Translation gives CASSEGAGGPETQYF.

The chain recombines TRBV5-4 with TRBJ1-2; a weak D match, TRBD1 (6 bases). The CDR3 contains 14 residues. V lost 4 bases and J 6 bases, leaving 16 bases between the germline ends. Germline lookup yields CDR1 SGHNT and CDR2 YYREEE (reference sequence). DNA for the CDR3: TGTGCCAGCAGCCTCCCCCCGCAGGGGCATGGCTACACCTTC. This gives the protein CASSLPPQGHGYTF.

The chain uses TRBV6-5 and TRBJ2-2; 9 bases are a match to TRBD1. Looked up from germline, CDR1 is MNHEY and CDR2 is SVGAGI. The CDR3 is 16 amino acids. V lost 0 bases, J lost 6 bases, and 5 bases stayed unmatched. CDR3 nucleotides: TGTGCCAGCAGTTACTCGCGGACAGGGGCTCCCGGGGAGCTGTTTTTT. Its translation is CASSYSRTGAPGELFF.

The CDR3 nucleotides are TGTGCCTGGGCATGGGGGGTCCAAGAGACCCAGTACTTC. Translated, it gives CAWAWGVQETQYF. V gene TRBV30 combines with J gene TRBJ2-5; a weak D match, TRBD2 (6 bases). Germline loops: CDR1 GTSNPN, CDR2 SVGIG (reference sequence). The V end lost 5 bases, the J end lost 1 base, and 11 bases lay between the germline ends. CDR3 length equals 13 residues.

V and J are TRBV7-2 and TRBJ2-1, with 9 bases fitting TRBD1. Losses at the gene ends were 2 bases for V and 8 bases for J; bases not matched to a gene: 7. Germline V lookup: CDR1 SGHTA, CDR2 FQGNSA. This CDR3 is 15 amino acids long. The CDR3 DNA sequence: TGTGCCAGCAGCTTATCCGGGACAGGGTGGGATGAGCAGTTCTTC. This sequence encodes CASSLSGTGWDEQFF.

This clone was picked up a small number of times. This CDR3 reads CASSPTGGPYEQYF. DNA for the CDR3: TGTGCCAGCAGCCCGACAGGGGGACCCTACGAGCAGTACTTC. V gene TRBV11-2 combines with J gene TRBJ2-7; 9 nucleotides match TRBD1. There are 14 residues in the CDR3. V lost 5 bases to trimming and J lost 2 bases; unmatched junction nucleotides: 4. Germline V gives CDR1 SGHAT, CDR2 FQNNGV.

V and J are TRBV5-1 and TRBJ2-1; TRBD2 matches at 15 bases. V dropped 4 bases and J dropped 3; count of bases not matched to a gene: 5. The CDR3 has 17 amino acids. Germline assignment: CDR1 SGHRS and CDR2 YFSETQ. The CDR3 loop reads CASSRGTSGRHYNEQFF. CDR3 sequence (DNA): TGCGCCAGCAGCCGCGGGACTAGCGGGAGGCACTACAATGAGCAGTTCTTC.

The V call is TRBV6-4, the J call TRBJ2-3; TRBD2 is a possible D gene (6 bases). Trimming left V 6 bases short and J 1 base short, with 8 bases between. Germline-derived CDR1 and CDR2 are MRHNA and SNTAGT. This CDR3 is 13 amino acids long. CDR3 bases: TGTGCCAGCAGCCTAGCGCGCACAGATACGCAGTATTTT. The encoded protein is CASSLARTDTQYF.

The chain combines TRBV19 with TRBJ1-5; D remains unclear. In germline, CDR1 is LNHDA, CDR2 SQIVND (reference sequence). The CDR3 loop spans 13 amino acids. Trimming shortened V by 3 bases and J by 8 bases, and 11 bases separated the two germline ends. The chain's CDR3 is CASSIFGGKPQHF. The CDR3 DNA sequence: TGTGCCAGTAGTATTTTCGGAGGAAAGCCCCAGCATTTT. The full variable domain, with the rest looked up from reference TRBV19 and TRBJ1-5, is DGGITQSPKYLFRKEGQNVTLSCEQNLNHDAMYWYRQDPGQGLRLIYYSQIVNDFQKGDIAEGYSVSREKKESFPLTVTSAQKNPTAFYLCASSIFGGKPQHFGDGTRLSIL.

The chain combines TRBV6-8 with TRBJ1-1; TRBD1 might be the D (6 bases). In germline, CDR1 is MNHGY, CDR2 SAAAGT. Trimming cost V 5 bases and J 0 bases, with 13 bases left between them. The CDR3 is 15 residues long. The CDR3 protein is CASSTRTALNTEAFF. The CDR3 region has the DNA TGTGCCAGCAGTACTAGGACAGCCTTGAACACTGAAGCTTTCTTT.

The chain couples TRBV6-5 to TRBJ2-7; 9 nucleotides line up with TRBD1. The CDR3 length is 14 residues. Germline loops: CDR1 MNHEY, CDR2 SVGAGI. J lost 6 bases, V lost 2 bases, and 5 bases had no gene match. The CDR3 DNA reads as TGTGCCAGCAGTTACCGGGACAGGGTCAGCGAGCAGTACTTC. Its translation: CASSYRDRVSEQYF.

The chain couples TRBV19 to TRBJ2-2; 7 positions agree with TRBD1. The CDR3 has 17 residues. V dropped 0 bases and J dropped 4; count of bases not matched to a gene: 8. Germline assignment: CDR1 LNHDA and CDR2 SQIVND (reference sequence). Here the CDR3 DNA reads TGTGCCAGTAGTATAGAAGGAACAGGGGTGGGCACCGGGGAGCTGTTTTTT. It specifies CASSIEGTGVGTGELFF.

The chain couples TRBV9 to TRBJ2-2; 7 bases map to TRBD2. The CDR3 length is 15 residues. From germline, CDR1 is SGDLS and CDR2 YYNGEE. J was trimmed by 4 bases and V by 5 bases; bases with no gene match: 8. The CDR3 DNA reads as TGTGCCAGCAGGGGGACTAATTATGCCACCGGGGAGCTGTTTTTT. It translates to CASRGTNYATGELFF.